This TCR beta chain is from a study of T cells in Graves' hyperthyroidism and ophthalmopathy. The study, taken as a whole, reports: Ophthalmopathy and stable hyperthyroidism were told apart by a 13 V-J model. Peripheral blood also featured most of the thyroid clonotypes expanded above 0.001.

CDR1 is LNHDA and CDR2 is SQIVND in the germline V gene (reference sequence). Between the trimmed V and J ends, which lost 2 bases and 0 bases, there was a span of 32 bases. CDR3 size: 23 residues. RNA transcripts yielded amplified TCR beta CDR3 regions. With the HTBI primer set, the TCR CDR3 went through a first round of RT-PCR. TCRdb re-analysed the multiplex PCR reads in MiXCR, keeping a single row per CDR3 protein. The sample lists a few hundred thousand distinct CDR3 sequences, 15% to 19% occurring once. This clonotype appeared a few times. The antigen remains unidentified. Exclusion followed for patients with uncontrolled infection, other autoimmune disease, pregnancy or lactation.

Source material: blood. V is TRBV19 and J is TRBJ1-5; D might be TRBD1 (6 bases). This clonotype originated in a woman aged 25 to 39 with Graves' hyperthyroidism. The CDR3 is CASSILGAIPGHAGDYSNQPQHF. As DNA, the CDR3 is TGTGCCAGTAGTATATTGGGGGCCATACCGGGACACGCCGGCGATTATAGCAATCAGCCCCAGCATTTT.